A single sample is the source of the 24 T cell receptor beta chains below, sequenced in a study of metastatic and nonmetastatic thyroid tumors. Treatment of any kind had been given to no patient before thyroid surgery. TCRdb re-analyzed the PCR reads using MiXCR. The sample yields under 55,000 clones, about a sixth seen once. Sequenced material: blood. The receptors originated from a female donor with papillary thyroid cancer or a benign thyroid nodule (not recorded which). Some clones in this sample may be carry-over from other donors' samples.

This clone was seen ten or more times. The DNA of the CDR3 is TGTGCCAGCAGCCCCTTTGGGGACAGGGGAGGGCAGTTCTTC. It is translated as CASSPFGDRGGQFF. The V and J genes are TRBV6-1 and TRBJ2-1; 10 nucleotides agree with TRBD1. The V and J ends lost 6 bases and 12 bases, in that order; junction bases with no gene match: 11. Germline V gives CDR1 MNHNS, CDR2 SASEGT. CDR3 length: 14 residues.

This chain uses TRBV28 with TRBJ2-7; D not resolved. The CDR3 length is 15 residues. Germline loops: CDR1 MDHEN, CDR2 SYDVKM. Trimming took off 5 bases at V and 0 bases at J, with 14 bases between the two ends. CDR3 protein: CASSPGSLSSYEQYF. CDR3 nucleotide sequence: TGTGCCAGCAGTCCAGGTTCCTTAAGCTCCTACGAGCAGTACTTC.

The J gene is TRBJ2-7, the V gene TRBV28, with 10 bases identical to TRBD1. V shed 8 bases and J 9 bases; nucleotides not matched to a gene: 10. Germline assignment: CDR1 MDHEN and CDR2 SYDVKM. The CDR3 is made up of 13 amino acids. DNA for the CDR3: TGTGCCAGCTGGGGGACAGGGGAGGGAGTGCAGTACTTC. Protein product: CASWGTGEGVQYF.

This clone has a count of ten or more. The chain is built from TRBV4-1 and TRBJ1-5; no reliable D call. Trimming pared 0 bases from V and 9 bases from J, leaving 12 bases between. Looked up from germline, CDR1 is MGHRA and CDR2 is YSYEKL. The CDR3 contains 14 residues. CDR3 nucleotides: TGCGCCAGCAGCCAAGAGCAGGATTGGCGGCCCCAGCATTTT. Amino acid sequence: CASSQEQDWRPQHF.

The chain combines TRBV20-1 with TRBJ2-7; 8 bases map to TRBD2. Trimming removed 5 bases from V and 3 bases from J; junction bases left unmatched: 9. This CDR3 is 14 amino acids long. Germline V gene sequence: CDR1 DFQATT, CDR2 SNEGSKA (reference sequence). This CDR3 reads CSALRTSSLYEQYF. The DNA of the CDR3 is TGCAGTGCTTTACGGACTAGCTCACTCTACGAGCAGTACTTC.

This clone has a count of ten or more. The chain is built from TRBV29-1 and TRBJ1-5, with 8 bases identical to TRBD1. The germline gives CDR1 SQVTM, CDR2 ANQGSEA. The CDR3 consists of 15 residues. The junction had 10 bases not matched to a gene; V was cut back by 2 bases and J by 7 bases. The CDR3 here is CSVENGTGGRQPQHF. In nucleotides, the CDR3 is TGCAGCGTTGAAAATGGAACAGGGGGTCGACAGCCCCAGCATTTT.

CDR3 bases: TGTGCCAGCAGCAAGAACAGGGATCGTGGCTACACCTTC. This sequence encodes CASSKNRDRGYTF. The V and J genes are TRBV11-2 and TRBJ1-2; a weak D match, TRBD1 (6 bases). CDR3 length: 13 amino acids. The V and J ends lost 5 bases and 7 bases respectively, with 14 bases between them. CDR1 SGHAT and CDR2 FQNNGV come from the germline V gene. Using reference TRBV11-2 and TRBJ1-2 for the parts outside the CDR3, the full variable domain is EAGVAQSPRYKIIEKRQSVAFWCNPISGHATLYWYQQILGQGPKLLIQFQNNGVVDDSQLPKDRFSAERLKGVDSTLKIQPAKLEDSAVYLCASSKNRDRGYTFGSGTRLTVV.

This rearrangement joins TRBV11-2 to TRBJ1-5, with 7 bases fitting TRBD1. CDR1 is SGHAT and CDR2 is FQNNGV in the germline V gene. The CDR3 covers 16 residues. Germline trimming cut 5 bases from V and 6 bases from J; bases unmatched to any gene: 13. Here the CDR3 DNA reads TGTGCCAGCAGCCGATGGGGGACAAGGGGGCTTCAGCCCCAGCATTTT. Encoded protein: CASSRWGTRGLQPQHF.

This clone has at least ten counts. V usage is TRBV28 and J usage is TRBJ2-2; no reliable D call. The V end was cut by 5 bases, the J end by 5 bases, with 15 bases between. Germline V CDR1 and CDR2: MDHEN, SYDVKM. CDR3 length equals 15 residues. The CDR3 DNA follows: TGTGCCAGCAGTCCACGTCTACCTAGAACCGGGGAGCTGTTTTTT. Its translation is CASSPRLPRTGELFF.

Concerning this clone: This may arise from a read error, as a much more abundant clone is one base away. The chain couples TRBV24-1 to TRBJ2-5, with 10 bases matching TRBD2. The V gene's germline CDR1 is KGHDR and CDR2 SFDVKD. This CDR3 is built from 17 residues. CDR3 loop: CAASEQISSGSGETQYF. DNA of the CDR3: TGTGCCGCCAGTGAACAAATATCTAGCGGGAGCGGAGAGACCCAGTACTTC.

This chain joins TRBV5-1 and TRBJ2-5; D may be TRBD2 (5 bases). Germline CDR1 SGHRS, CDR2 YFSETQ. Trimming removed 4 bases at V and 5 bases at J, with 24 bases between. There are 17 residues in the CDR3. The CDR3 region is CASSAVPLEVRDETQYF. CDR3 coding DNA: TGCGCCAGCAGCGCCGTCCCGCTAGAGGTGAGGGATGAGACCCAGTACTTC.

This clone has at least ten counts. This chain links TRBV20-1 with TRBJ2-1; 7 bases agree with TRBD2. CDR3 length: 15 amino acids. Germline-derived CDR1 and CDR2 are DFQATT and SNEGSKA (reference sequence). Unmatched junction bases numbered 12, after V lost 3 bases and J lost 7 bases. This CDR3 is CSARVLGLVSNEQFF. The DNA of the CDR3 is TGCAGTGCTAGGGTCCTCGGACTAGTTTCAAATGAGCAGTTCTTC.

There are many counts of this clone. The chain links TRBV5-1 to TRBJ2-5; tentative D call: TRBD1 (5 bases). This CDR3 region has 14 residues. The V gene's germline CDR1 is SGHRS and CDR2 YFSETQ. Trimming pared 1 base from V and 1 base from J, leaving 8 bases between. CDR3 residues: CASSLKGFQETQYF. The CDR3 region has the DNA TGCGCCAGCAGCTTGAAGGGGTTCCAAGAGACCCAGTACTTC.

The rearrangement links TRBV7-8 to TRBJ2-2; 8 nucleotides match TRBD2. With 7 bases clipped from V and 4 bases from J, the junction kept 11 bases outside the gene matches. The germline V gene has CDR1 SGHVS and CDR2 FQNEAQ. This CDR3 has 16 residues. The DNA of the CDR3 is TGTGCCAGCAAGACACCGGGGGGGCCCGCCACCGGGGAGCTGTTTTTT. This translates into CASKTPGGPATGELFF.

This clone has ten or more counts. The same CDR3 is also encoded by other DNA sequences in this sample. The chain employs TRBV11-1 and TRBJ1-1; TRBD1 matches at 7 bases. Germline trimming cut 3 bases from V and 2 bases from J; bases unmatched to any gene: 12. The germline V gene has CDR1 SGHAT and CDR2 FQDESV (reference sequence). The CDR3 runs 17 residues. The CDR3 sequence is CASSFPGRGGPNTEAFF. Here the CDR3 DNA reads TGTGCCAGCAGCTTCCCTGGCAGGGGGGGGCCAAACACTGAAGCTTTCTTT. Looking up the rest from reference TRBV11-1 and TRBJ1-1 gives the full variable domain: EAEVAQSPRYKITEKSQAVAFWCDPISGHATLYWYRQILGQGPELLVQFQDESVVDDSQLPKDRFSAERLKGVDSTLKIQPAELGDSAMYLCASSFPGRGGPNTEAFFGQGTRLTVV.

This rearrangement joins TRBV7-2 to TRBJ2-7, with unresolved D. With 4 bases removed from V and 5 bases from J, the gap between germline ends came to 18 bases. The CDR3 loop spans 15 amino acids. Germline-derived CDR1 and CDR2 are SGHTA and FQGNSA. The CDR3 spells CASSYLLGILHEQYF. In nucleotides, the CDR3 is TGTGCCAGCAGCTACTTACTCGGTATCCTACACGAGCAGTACTTC.

In its sample, this clone was seen a few times. One end of the junction is discordant with germline, which a read error may explain. V and J are TRBV25-1 and TRBJ2-7; 9 bases align to TRBD1. The germline V gene encodes CDR1 MGHDK and CDR2 SYGVNS. The CDR3 loop spans 15 amino acids. DNA for the CDR3: TGTGCCAGCAGTGGGGGGACAGGGTGCTACTACGATCAGTACTTC. Translation gives CASSGGTGCYYDQYF.

The chain combines TRBV11-2 with TRBJ1-3; D is unresolved. The CDR3 consists of 18 residues. Germline CDR1 SGHAT, CDR2 FQNNGV. Trimming took 2 bases from V and 0 from J, leaving 17 bases between them. CDR3 nucleotide sequence: TGTGCCAGCAGCTTAAAAGGCCGATACCGCTACTCTGGAAACACCATATATTTT. Translation gives CASSLKGRYRYSGNTIYF.

There are many counts of this clone. V gene TRBV30 combines with J gene TRBJ1-5; TRBD1 aligns across 9 bases. The CDR3 is 12 residues long. J was trimmed by 8 bases and V by 5 bases; bases with no gene match: 4. The germline CDR1 and CDR2 sequences are GTSNPN and SVGIG (reference sequence). This CDR3 reads CAWDRGKEPQHF. As DNA, the CDR3 is TGTGCCTGGGACAGGGGGAAGGAGCCCCAGCATTTT.

This clone turned up a few times. The chain has TRBV24-1 and TRBJ2-7, with 10 bases identical to TRBD2. With V trimmed by 8 bases and J by 6 bases, 9 bases remained unmatched. CDR3 length: 14 residues. Per the germline V gene, CDR1 is KGHDR and CDR2 is SFDVKD. The CDR3 DNA reads TGTGCCACCATTCCGGGGACTAGCGTGATCGAGCAGTACTTC. Translation: CATIPGTSVIEQYF.

Details on this clone: No conserved phenylalanine or tryptophan is present at the end of the CDR3, so a read error is the likely explanation. The chain combines TRBV9 with TRBJ2-2, with 7 nucleotides matching TRBD1. V was clipped by 6 bases and J by 3 bases; unmatched bases: 5. The CDR3 loop spans 14 amino acids. Looked up from germline, CDR1 is SGDLS and CDR2 is YYNGEE. The DNA for the CDR3 is TGTGCCAGCATTGGACAGGTCCACACCGGGGAGCTGTTTTTA. It translates to CASIGQVHTGELFL.

This chain uses TRBV7-9 with TRBJ1-1, with D perhaps matching TRBD1 (6 bases). Trimming removed 3 bases at V and 8 bases at J, with 13 bases between. Germline V lookup: CDR1 SEHNR, CDR2 FQNEAQ (reference sequence). CDR3 length equals 13 residues. CDR3 sequence: CASSLTGPYEAFF. CDR3 sequence (DNA): TGTGCCAGCAGCTTGACAGGACCCTACGAAGCTTTCTTT. Drawing the rest from reference TRBV7-9 and TRBJ1-1, the complete variable domain is DTGVSQNPRHKITKRGQNVTFRCDPISEHNRLYWYRQTLGQGPEFLTYFQNEAQLEKSRLLSDRFSAERPKGSFSTLEIQRTEQGDSAMYLCASSLTGPYEAFFGQGTRLTVV.

This clone was seen ten or more times. The rearrangement joins TRBV7-6 to TRBJ2-6; the match to TRBD1 covers 8 bases. Per germline, CDR1 SGHVS and CDR2 FNYEAQ. The CDR3 loop spans 17 amino acids. V lost 1 base and J lost 3; bases outside the gene matches: 5. CDR3 amino acids: CASSLVQGAFGANVLTF. The CDR3 DNA follows: TGTGCCAGCAGCTTAGTTCAGGGGGCATTTGGGGCCAACGTCCTGACTTTC.

This clone occurred many times. The chain has TRBV20-1 and TRBJ2-7, with 10 bases matching TRBD1. The CDR3 is 15 amino acids. V trimming: 5 bases; J trimming: 4 bases; junction bases outside the gene matches: 11. Germline V gene sequence: CDR1 DFQATT, CDR2 SNEGSKA (reference sequence). CDR3 DNA: TGCAGTGCTCAGGTCCCGGACAGGGGGGGATACGAGCAGTACTTC. As protein: CSAQVPDRGGYEQYF.